The entry that follows covers one T cell receptor (beta chain) sequence. The target antigen is unknown. Here immunoSEQ multiplex PCR was the method, and the copy in TCRdb shows in-frame clones only, minus some. Here the sample spans 360,000 or so clones, roughly 84% being singletons. The CDR3 runs 13 residues. V lost 0 bases and J 10 bases, leaving 7 bases between the germline ends. CDR1 is MRHNA and CDR2 is SNTAGT in the germline V gene. The data stem from a study of Ad26.COV2.S vaccination and SARS-CoV-2 variants. Treatment defined: 19 received Ad26.COV2.S at low or high dose, single or two shots; a few received placebo; per-sample allocation not given. Day 63 after the first injection of vaccine or placebo was the sampling time. Study-level points and caveats: The breadth of spike-specific CD8+ and CD4+ T cell responses after vaccination was reportedly substantial. It was found that vaccine and placebo recipients had similar non-spike TCR breadth. Participants in the vaccine arm had higher spike-specific TCR breadth; placebo recipients had lower.

The receptor's source is a person aged 18 to 59 who received the Ad26.COV2.S COVID-19 vaccine or a placebo. This chain links TRBV6-4 with TRBJ1-6; D remains ambiguous. This specimen consisted of peripheral blood, obtained in a trial of Ad26.COV2.S vaccine versus placebo. CDR3 in DNA: TGTGCCAGCAGTGACTCTCTTAGATCACCCCTCCACTTT. Amino acid sequence: CASSDSLRSPLHF.